A selection of T cell receptor beta chains follows, all from one sample in a study of blood T cell repertoires in COVID-19. Sequencing used immunoSEQ multiplex PCR; TCRdb keeps in-frame clones, though not all of them. Of around 260,000 clones in the sample, over 80% are singletons; the top ten hold roughly 10%. Material: peripheral blood. Source of these receptors: a woman in her 70s with COVID-19, enrolled during active disease. Both conserved end residues are part of each CDR3. The order of the fields is clone size, J gene, V gene, D gene, CDR3 protein, CDR3 DNA. A D gene is named only where the DNA matches it firmly. A row's size may be missing; if present it is once, few, many or a size class.

size: .
J: TRBJ1-2
V: TRBV9
D: .
CDR3: CASSPETGGADYGYTF
DNA: TGTGCCAGCAGCCCCGAGACGGGGGGCGCGGACTATGGCTACACCTTC

size: once
J: TRBJ2-7
V: TRBV27
D: .
CDR3: CASSSRQHYEQYF
DNA: TGTGCCAGCAGTTCGAGACAGCACTACGAGCAGTACTTC

size: .
J: TRBJ2-6
V: TRBV19
D: TRBD1
CDR3: CASSRQGLLSGANVLTF
DNA: TGTGCCAGTAGTCGACAGGGGTTGCTTTCTGGGGCCAACGTCCTGACTTTC

size: .
J: TRBJ2-7
V: TRBV28
D: .
CDR3: CASIDPRGPSSYEQYF
DNA: TGTGCCAGCATCGATCCGCGAGGCCCGAGCTCCTACGAGCAGTACTTC

size: .
J: TRBJ2-7
V: TRBV30
D: .
CDR3: CAWSHLDRDFSYEQYF
DNA: TGTGCCTGGAGTCATTTGGACAGAGACTTCTCCTACGAGCAGTACTTC

size: .
J: TRBJ2-3
V: TRBV5-1
D: TRBD1
CDR3: CASSLLGQPTSTDTQYF
DNA: TGCGCCAGCAGCTTACTGGGACAGCCAACTAGCACAGATACGCAGTATTTT

size: once
J: TRBJ1-1
V: TRBV28
D: .
CDR3: CASSYVRNTEAFF
DNA: TGTGCCAGCAGTTACGTTAGGAACACTGAAGCTTTCTTT

size: .
J: TRBJ2-4
V: TRBV6-2/TRBV6-3
D: .
CDR3: CASSSGILAKNIQYF
DNA: TGTGCCAGCAGTTCGGGAATCCTAGCCAAAAACATTCAGTACTTC

size: once
J: TRBJ1-5
V: TRBV19
D: TRBD1
CDR3: CASSANRGEPQHF
DNA: TGTGCCAGTAGCGCAAACAGGGGTGAGCCCCAGCATTTT

size: few
J: TRBJ1-3
V: TRBV29-1
D: .
CDR3: CSVFLMGVNTIYF
DNA: TGCAGCGTTTTCCTGATGGGCGTAAACACCATATATTTT

size: .
J: TRBJ1-1
V: TRBV2
D: .
CDR3: CASKGRTADTEAFF
DNA: TGTGCCAGCAAAGGAAGGACAGCGGACACTGAAGCTTTCTTT